Shown below are 2 T cell receptor beta chains from a single sample sequenced in a study of shared clonotypes between healthy human individuals. Here immunoSEQ multiplex PCR was the method, and the copy in TCRdb shows in-frame clones only, minus some. The data contain 1,400,000 or so clones, 98% of them singletons. The sample consisted of naive CD4+ T cells sorted from blood. Regarding subset: CD45RA+ positively selected. The receptors come from a young man in good health.

V gene TRBV7-9 combines with J gene TRBJ2-7; D unclear. Germline V gives CDR1 SEHNR, CDR2 FQNEAQ (reference sequence). V lost 0 bases and J lost 3, with 3 bases in between. The CDR3 totals 12 residues. The chain's CDR3 is CASSLADYEQYF. CDR3 in DNA: TGTGCCAGCAGCTTAGCGGACTACGAGCAGTACTTC. Complete variable domain (other parts from reference TRBV7-9 and TRBJ2-7): DTGVSQNPRHKITKRGQNVTFRCDPISEHNRLYWYRQTLGQGPEFLTYFQNEAQLEKSRLLSDRFSAERPKGSFSTLEIQRTEQGDSAMYLCASSLADYEQYFGPGTRLTVT.

The genes are TRBV7-2 and TRBJ2-7; D may be TRBD2 (5 bases). Germline CDR1 is SGHTA and CDR2 is FQGNSA. CDR3 length equals 15 residues. V lost 2 bases and J lost 3, with 14 bases in between. DNA for the CDR3: TGTGCCAGCAGCTTAAGCGGAACGGGCTACTACGAGCAGTACTTC. Residues: CASSLSGTGYYEQYF.